This TCR beta chain comes out of a study of long-term antiretroviral therapy in people with HIV. Whole-study context: The earliest samples came from an era when ART typically awaited falling CD4 counts.

Germline-derived CDR1 and CDR2 are SGHDT and YYEEEE. The CDR3 has 16 residues. V gave up 2 bases and J gave up 4 bases; unmatched junction bases: 6. Sequencing used immunoSEQ v3.0 at survey level. The protocol was immunoSEQ multiplex PCR, while the TCRdb copy is restricted to in-frame clones and leaves out a portion. The data contain around 15,000 clones, around nine tenths of them singletons. The sample here was unsorted PBMCs, taken 0.7 years before starting antiretroviral therapy. This TCR was sampled from a man aged 45-60 years with HIV. This chain connects TRBV5-6 to TRBJ2-2; TRBD1 matches at 9 bases. The CDR3 nucleotides are TGTGCCAGCAGCTTACGACAGGGGGTAGGCACCGGGGAGCTGTTTTTT. This translates into CASSLRQGVGTGELFF.